This T cell receptor (beta chain) was found in a study of identical twins. The study's findings and limits: Researchers reported weaker excess twin sharing in beta out-of-frame sequences.

Everyone who gave samples was a healthy Caucasian. V was trimmed by 7 bases and J by 7 bases, leaving 10 bases between them. The CDR3 contains 11 residues. CDR1 SNHLY and CDR2 FYNNEI come from the germline V gene. TCRdb re-called the 5' RACE reads through MiXCR, storing one row per CDR3 protein. Of around 230,000 distinct CDR3 sequences listed, 5.5% to 7.5% are singletons. Regarding this clonotype: Its specificity is not known.

Another study also made use of these data, one on T cells expressing NK-cell markers. That work adds: Sorting in several experiments was restricted by an anti-gamma-delta TCR antibody to alpha-beta TCR T cells. CD8+ T cells in 5 or 6 donors included dominant NKG2C+ clonotypes at roughly 1.0-7.5%.

Sequenced input: CD8+ T cells sorted from blood. This rearrangement joins TRBV2 to TRBJ1-1; D might be TRBD1 (5 bases). The TCR was taken from a woman aged 18 to 35 in good health. In DNA, the CDR3 is TGTGCCAGCACGGGGCTTAATGAAGCTTTCTTT. Encoded protein: CASTGLNEAFF.